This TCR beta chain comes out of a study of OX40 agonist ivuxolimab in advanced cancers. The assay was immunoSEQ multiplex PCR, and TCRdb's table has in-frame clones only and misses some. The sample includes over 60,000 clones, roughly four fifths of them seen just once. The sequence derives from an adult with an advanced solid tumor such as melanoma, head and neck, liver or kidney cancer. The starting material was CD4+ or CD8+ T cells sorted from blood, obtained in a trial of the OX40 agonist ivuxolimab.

The CDR3 region has the DNA TGTGCCGGAAGGACAGGCCTTAACACTGAAGCTTTCTTT. Its translation is CAGRTGLNTEAFF. This chain uses TRBV2 with TRBJ1-1; 7 bases align to TRBD1. This CDR3 contains 13 residues. The V and J ends lost 11 bases and 2 bases, in that order; junction bases with no gene match: 8. CDR1 SNHLY and CDR2 FYNNEI come from the germline V gene.